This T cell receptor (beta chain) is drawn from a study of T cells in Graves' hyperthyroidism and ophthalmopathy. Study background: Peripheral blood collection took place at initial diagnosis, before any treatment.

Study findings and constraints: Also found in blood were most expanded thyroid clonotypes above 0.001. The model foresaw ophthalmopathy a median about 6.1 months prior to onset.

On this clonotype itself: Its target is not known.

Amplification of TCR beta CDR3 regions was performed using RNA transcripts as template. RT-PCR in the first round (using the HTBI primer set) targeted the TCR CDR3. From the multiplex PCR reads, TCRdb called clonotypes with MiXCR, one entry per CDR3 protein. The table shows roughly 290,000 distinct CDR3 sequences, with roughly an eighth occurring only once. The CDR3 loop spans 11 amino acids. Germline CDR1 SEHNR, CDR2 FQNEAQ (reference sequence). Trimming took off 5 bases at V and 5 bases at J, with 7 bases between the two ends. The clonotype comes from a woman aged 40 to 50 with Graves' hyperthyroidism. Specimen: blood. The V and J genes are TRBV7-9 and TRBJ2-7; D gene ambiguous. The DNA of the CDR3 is TGTGCCAGCAGCGCCCGGGACGAGCAGTACTTC. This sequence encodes CASSARDEQYF.